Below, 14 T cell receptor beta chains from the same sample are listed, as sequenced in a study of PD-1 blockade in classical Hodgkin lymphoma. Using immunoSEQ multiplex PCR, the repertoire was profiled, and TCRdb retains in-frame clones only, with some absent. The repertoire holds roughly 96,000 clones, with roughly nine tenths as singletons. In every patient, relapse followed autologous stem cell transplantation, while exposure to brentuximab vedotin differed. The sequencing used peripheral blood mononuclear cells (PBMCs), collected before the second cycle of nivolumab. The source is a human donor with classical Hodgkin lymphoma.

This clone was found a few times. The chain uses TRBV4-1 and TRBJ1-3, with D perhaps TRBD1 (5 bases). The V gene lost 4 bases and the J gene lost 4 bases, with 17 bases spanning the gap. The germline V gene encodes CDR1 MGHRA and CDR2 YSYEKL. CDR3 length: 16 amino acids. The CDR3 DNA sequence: TGCGCCAGCAGCCGAGCCCACCCAGGGTTCGGAAACACCATATATTTT. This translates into CASSRAHPGFGNTIYF.

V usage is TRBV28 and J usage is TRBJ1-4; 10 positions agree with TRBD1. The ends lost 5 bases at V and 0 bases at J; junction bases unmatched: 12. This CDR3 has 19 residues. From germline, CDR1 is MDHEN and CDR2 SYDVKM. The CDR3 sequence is CASSGAGTGVTTTNEKLFF. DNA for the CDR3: TGTGCCAGCAGTGGCGCCGGGACAGGGGTGACAACAACTAATGAAAAACTGTTTTTT.

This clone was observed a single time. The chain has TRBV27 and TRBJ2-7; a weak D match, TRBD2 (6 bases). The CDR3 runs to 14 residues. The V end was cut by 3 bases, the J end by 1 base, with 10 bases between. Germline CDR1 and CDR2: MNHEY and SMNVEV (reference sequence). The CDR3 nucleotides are TGTGCCAGCAGTTTTGGGGGGACGTCCTACGAGCAGTACTTC. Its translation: CASSFGGTSYEQYF.

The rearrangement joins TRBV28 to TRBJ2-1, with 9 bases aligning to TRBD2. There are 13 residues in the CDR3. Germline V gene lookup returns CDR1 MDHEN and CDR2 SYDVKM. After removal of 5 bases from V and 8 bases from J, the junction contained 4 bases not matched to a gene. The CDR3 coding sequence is TGTGCCAGCAGTCCAGCGGGAGGCTATGAGCAGTTCTTC. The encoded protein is CASSPAGGYEQFF.

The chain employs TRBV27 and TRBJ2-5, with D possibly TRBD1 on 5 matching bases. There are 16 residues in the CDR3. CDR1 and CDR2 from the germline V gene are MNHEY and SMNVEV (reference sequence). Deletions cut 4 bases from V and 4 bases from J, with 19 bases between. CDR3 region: CASSSVLPTALETQYF. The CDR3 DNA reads TGTGCCAGCAGTTCAGTTCTACCGACAGCCTTAGAGACCCAGTACTTC.

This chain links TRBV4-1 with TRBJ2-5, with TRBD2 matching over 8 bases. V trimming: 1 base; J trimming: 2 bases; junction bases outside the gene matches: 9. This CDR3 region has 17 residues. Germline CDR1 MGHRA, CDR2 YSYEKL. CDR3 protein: CASSQAAGREGQETQYF. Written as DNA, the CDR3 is TGCGCCAGCAGCCAAGCTGCCGGGAGGGAGGGTCAAGAGACCCAGTACTTC.

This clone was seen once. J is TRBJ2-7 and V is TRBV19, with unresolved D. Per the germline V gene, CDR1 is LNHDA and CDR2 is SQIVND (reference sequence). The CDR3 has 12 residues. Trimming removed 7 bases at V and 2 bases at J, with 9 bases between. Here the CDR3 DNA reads TGTGCCAGTACTGGGGAAGCCTACGAGCAGTACTTC. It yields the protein CASTGEAYEQYF.

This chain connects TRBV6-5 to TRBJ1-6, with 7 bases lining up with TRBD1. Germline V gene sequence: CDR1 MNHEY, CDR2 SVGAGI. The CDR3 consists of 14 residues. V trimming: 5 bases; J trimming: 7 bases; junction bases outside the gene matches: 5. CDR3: CASSTGQANSPLHF. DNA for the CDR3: TGTGCCAGCAGTACCGGACAGGCAAATTCACCCCTCCACTTT.

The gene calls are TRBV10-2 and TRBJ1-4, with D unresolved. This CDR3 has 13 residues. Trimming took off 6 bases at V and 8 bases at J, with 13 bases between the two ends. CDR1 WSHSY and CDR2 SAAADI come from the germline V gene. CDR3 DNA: TGCGCCAGCAGGGACCATGTGGGGGAAAAACTGTTTTTT. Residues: CASRDHVGEKLFF.

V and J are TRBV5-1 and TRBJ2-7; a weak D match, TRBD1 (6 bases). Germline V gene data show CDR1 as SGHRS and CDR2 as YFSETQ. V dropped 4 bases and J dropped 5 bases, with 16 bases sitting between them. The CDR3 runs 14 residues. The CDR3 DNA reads TGCGCCAGCAGCCCCACACAGGGATTTCACGAGCAGTACTTC. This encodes CASSPTQGFHEQYF.

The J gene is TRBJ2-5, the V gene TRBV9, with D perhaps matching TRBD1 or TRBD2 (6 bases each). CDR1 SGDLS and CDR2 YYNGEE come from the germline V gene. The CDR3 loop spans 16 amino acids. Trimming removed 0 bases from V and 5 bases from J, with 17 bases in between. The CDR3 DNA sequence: TGTGCCAGCAGCGTAGCTACAGGAGGGGGTGGGGAGACCCAGTACTTC. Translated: CASSVATGGGGETQYF.

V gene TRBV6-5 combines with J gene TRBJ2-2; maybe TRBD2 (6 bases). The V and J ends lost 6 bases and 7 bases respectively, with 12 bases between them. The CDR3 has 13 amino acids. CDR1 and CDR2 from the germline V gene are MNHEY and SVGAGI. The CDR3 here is CASRGSGGGELFF. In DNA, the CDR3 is TGTGCCAGCAGAGGGTCCGGGGGCGGGGAGCTGTTTTTT.

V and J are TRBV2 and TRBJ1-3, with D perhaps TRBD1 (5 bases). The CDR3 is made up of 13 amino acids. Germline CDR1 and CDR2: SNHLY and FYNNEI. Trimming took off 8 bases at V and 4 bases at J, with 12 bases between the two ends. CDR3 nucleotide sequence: TGTGCCAGCCATCAGGGTTACGGAAACACCATATATTTT. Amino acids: CASHQGYGNTIYF.

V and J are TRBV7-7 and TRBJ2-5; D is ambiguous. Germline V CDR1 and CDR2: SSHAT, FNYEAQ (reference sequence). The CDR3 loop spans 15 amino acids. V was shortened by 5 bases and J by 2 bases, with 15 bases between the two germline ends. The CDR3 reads CASSPQLGRQETQYF. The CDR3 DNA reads TGTGCCAGCAGCCCCCAGCTTGGCAGACAAGAGACCCAGTACTTC.